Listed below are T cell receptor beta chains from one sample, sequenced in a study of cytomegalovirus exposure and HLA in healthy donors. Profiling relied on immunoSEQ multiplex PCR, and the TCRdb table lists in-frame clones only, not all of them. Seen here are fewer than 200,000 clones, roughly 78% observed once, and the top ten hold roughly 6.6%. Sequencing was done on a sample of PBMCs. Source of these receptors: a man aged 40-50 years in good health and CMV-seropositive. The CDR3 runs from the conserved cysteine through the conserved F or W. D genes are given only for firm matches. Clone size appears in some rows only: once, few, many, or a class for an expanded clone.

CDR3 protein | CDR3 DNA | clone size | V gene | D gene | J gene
CASSPGQVYEQYF | TGTGCCAGCTCGCCGGGACAGGTCTACGAGCAGTACTTC | few | TRBV6-6 | TRBD1 | TRBJ2-7
CASSLGTGAGDTQYF | TGTGCCAGCAGCTTAGGGACAGGGGCGGGGGATACGCAGTATTTT | - | TRBV7-2 | TRBD1 | TRBJ2-3
CASSGGRTGIGETQYF | TGTGCCAGCAGTGGGGGGCGGACAGGGATCGGGGAAACGCAGTATTTT | - | TRBV2 | TRBD1 | TRBJ2-3
CASSHPRQGGSTEAFF | TGTGCCAGCAGCCACCCCAGACAGGGGGGTTCCACTGAAGCTTTCTTT | - | TRBV4-2 | TRBD1 | TRBJ1-1
CASSPRGGTDTQYF | TGTGCCAGCAGCCCACGGGGGGGCACAGATACGCAGTATTTT | - | TRBV7-9 | TRBD2 | TRBJ2-3
CASSPQRGGFYEQYF | TGTGCCAGCTCACCACAGCGGGGGGGATTCTACGAGCAGTACTTC | - | TRBV18 | TRBD2 | TRBJ2-7
CASSRLPGGGGEKLFF | TGTGCCAGCAGTCGCCTCCCCGGGGGGGGTGGAGAAAAACTGTTTTTT | - | TRBV27 | - | TRBJ1-4
CASSPRTGRTGELFF | TGTGCCAGCAGCCCCCGGACAGGGCGAACCGGGGAGCTGTTTTTT | - | TRBV5-6 | TRBD1 | TRBJ2-2
CASRGQGDVEAFF | TGTGCCAGCAGGGGACAGGGCGACGTTGAAGCTTTCTTT | - | TRBV6-5 | TRBD1 | TRBJ1-1
CASSTGGEGYTF | TGCGCCAGCAGCACCGGAGGGGAAGGCTACACCTTC | once | TRBV5-1 | - | TRBJ1-2
CASSWGHEQYF | TGTGCCAGCAGCTGGGGGCACGAGCAGTACTTC | - | TRBV5-5 | - | TRBJ2-7
CASSLRGISGNEQFF | TGTGCCAGCAGCCTAAGGGGGATTTCGGGAAATGAGCAGTTCTTC | - | TRBV9 | - | TRBJ2-1
CASSTWGEETQYF | TGTGCCAGCAGCACCTGGGGCGAAGAGACCCAGTACTTC | - | TRBV7-6 | - | TRBJ2-5